Below, one T cell receptor beta chain is given with its context. Its antigen is not known. Mismatch with germline at one junction end may stem from a read error. TCRdb ran MiXCR on the reads and lists one entry per CDR3 protein. This sample has approximately 100,000 distinct CDR3 sequences, with over 40% found just once. These data come from a study of T cell repertoires in cytomegalovirus infection. Study details: HLA-C-restricted CMV epitopes, recently identified, and well-studied HLA-B-restricted ones were used by the study. Study findings and constraints: Identification of carriers of CMV plus the relevant HLA was performed using cumulative public TCR beta family frequency. Within the response measured ex vivo, HLA-C-restricted CMV-specific TCR beta clonotypes were dominant.

Germline-derived CDR1 and CDR2 are LNHNV and YYDKDF (reference sequence). The CDR3 length is 18 residues. The starting material was CD8+ T cells from cultured PBMCs, obtained from culture after CMV antigen stimulation. The source is a human donor in good health (CMV status not recorded). Some clones in this sample may be carry-over from other donors' samples. The J gene is TRBJ1-4, the V gene TRBV15; tentatively, D is TRBD1 (6 bases). CDR3 loop: CATSGGRDTLSTNEKLFF. The CDR3 bases are TGTGCCACCAGCGGGGGACGGGACACCCTCTCAACTAATGAAAAGCTGTTTTTT.